The 5 T cell receptor beta chains below all came from one sample that was sequenced in a study of cytomegalovirus exposure and HLA in healthy donors. PCR amplification relied on 60 Vbeta primers (plus 13 Jbeta primers). Only in-frame clones appear in the TCRdb table, and some are missing; sequencing was by immunoSEQ multiplex PCR. The repertoire consists of 170,000 or so clones, with roughly 80% occurring once and the leading ten covering about 12%. Sequencing was performed on PBMCs. All receptors derive from a woman aged 45-60 years in good health and CMV-seropositive.

The chain uses TRBV7-8 and TRBJ2-1; 9 nucleotides align to TRBD1. V shed 0 bases and J 6 bases; nucleotides not matched to a gene: 3. The CDR3 covers 15 residues. Germline CDR1 and CDR2: SGHVS and FQNEAQ. CDR3 DNA: TGTGCCAGCAGCTTAGCCGGGACAGGGTTCAATGAGCAGTTCTTC. Translating it yields CASSLAGTGFNEQFF.

The chain has TRBV7-9 and TRBJ2-3, with 7 bases that match TRBD1. J was trimmed by 3 bases and V by 5 bases; bases with no gene match: 8. This CDR3 is 15 amino acids long. Germline V CDR1 and CDR2: SEHNR, FQNEAQ (reference sequence). The DNA of the CDR3 is TGTGCCAGCAGCCCCCGACAGGGTGGAACAGATACGCAGTATTTT. Translated: CASSPRQGGTDTQYF.

The chain combines TRBV6-1 with TRBJ2-5; TRBD1 is a possible D gene (6 bases). The end of the DNA aligns better with TRBJ2-7, so the J call may be wrong. The CDR3 is made up of 15 amino acids. Per the germline V gene, CDR1 is MNHNS and CDR2 is SASEGT. DNA for the CDR3: TGTGCCAGCAGTGAGTGGACAGACCTCTCCTACGAGCAGTACTTC. Translation: CASSEWTDLSYEQYF.

V usage is TRBV6-1 and J usage is TRBJ1-4; no definite D call. Per germline, CDR1 MNHNS and CDR2 SASEGT. V was trimmed by 3 bases and J by 14 bases, leaving 10 bases between them. The CDR3 runs 11 residues. CDR3 in amino acids: CASSDIAYLFF. Written as DNA, the CDR3 is TGTGCCAGCAGTGATATTGCCTATCTGTTTTTT.

This clone has just a few counts. This chain links TRBV2 with TRBJ1-1, with D maybe TRBD1 (6 bases). The length of the CDR3 is 15 residues. Between the trimmed V and J ends, which lost 5 bases and 5 bases, there was a span of 18 bases. Germline values: CDR1 SNHLY, CDR2 FYNNEI. The CDR3 bases are TGTGCCAGCAGTCTTCTGACAGGCGGAAGGACTGAAGCTTTCTTT. Residues: CASSLLTGGRTEAFF.